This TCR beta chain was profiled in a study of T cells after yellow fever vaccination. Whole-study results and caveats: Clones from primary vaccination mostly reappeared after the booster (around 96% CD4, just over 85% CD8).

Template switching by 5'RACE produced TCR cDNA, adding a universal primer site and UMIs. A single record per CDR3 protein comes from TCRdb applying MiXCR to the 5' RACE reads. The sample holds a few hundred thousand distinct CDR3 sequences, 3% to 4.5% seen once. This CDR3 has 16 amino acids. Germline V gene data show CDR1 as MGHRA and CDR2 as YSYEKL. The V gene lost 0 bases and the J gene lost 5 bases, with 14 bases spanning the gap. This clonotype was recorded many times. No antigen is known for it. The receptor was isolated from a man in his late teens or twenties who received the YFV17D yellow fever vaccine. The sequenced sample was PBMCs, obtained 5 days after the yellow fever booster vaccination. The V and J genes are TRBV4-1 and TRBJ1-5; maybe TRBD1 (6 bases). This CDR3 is CASSQEFRQGYQPQHF. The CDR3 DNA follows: TGCGCCAGCAGCCAAGAGTTTAGGCAGGGGTATCAGCCCCAGCATTTT.